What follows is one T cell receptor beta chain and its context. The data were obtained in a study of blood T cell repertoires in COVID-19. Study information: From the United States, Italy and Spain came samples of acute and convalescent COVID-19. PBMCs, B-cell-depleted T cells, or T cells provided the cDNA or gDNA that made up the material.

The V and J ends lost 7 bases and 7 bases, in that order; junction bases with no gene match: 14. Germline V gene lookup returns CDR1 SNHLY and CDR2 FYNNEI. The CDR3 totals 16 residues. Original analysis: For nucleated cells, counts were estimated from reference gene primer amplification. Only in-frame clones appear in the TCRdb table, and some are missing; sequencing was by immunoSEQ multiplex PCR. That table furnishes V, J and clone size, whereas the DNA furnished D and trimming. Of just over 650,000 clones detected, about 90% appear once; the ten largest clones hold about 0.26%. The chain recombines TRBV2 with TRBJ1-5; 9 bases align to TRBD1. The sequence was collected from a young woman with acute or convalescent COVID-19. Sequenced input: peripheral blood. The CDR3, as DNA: TGTGCCAGCAACAGTAACAGGGGGCTTGAGGAACAGCCCCAGCATTTT. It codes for CASNSNRGLEEQPQHF.